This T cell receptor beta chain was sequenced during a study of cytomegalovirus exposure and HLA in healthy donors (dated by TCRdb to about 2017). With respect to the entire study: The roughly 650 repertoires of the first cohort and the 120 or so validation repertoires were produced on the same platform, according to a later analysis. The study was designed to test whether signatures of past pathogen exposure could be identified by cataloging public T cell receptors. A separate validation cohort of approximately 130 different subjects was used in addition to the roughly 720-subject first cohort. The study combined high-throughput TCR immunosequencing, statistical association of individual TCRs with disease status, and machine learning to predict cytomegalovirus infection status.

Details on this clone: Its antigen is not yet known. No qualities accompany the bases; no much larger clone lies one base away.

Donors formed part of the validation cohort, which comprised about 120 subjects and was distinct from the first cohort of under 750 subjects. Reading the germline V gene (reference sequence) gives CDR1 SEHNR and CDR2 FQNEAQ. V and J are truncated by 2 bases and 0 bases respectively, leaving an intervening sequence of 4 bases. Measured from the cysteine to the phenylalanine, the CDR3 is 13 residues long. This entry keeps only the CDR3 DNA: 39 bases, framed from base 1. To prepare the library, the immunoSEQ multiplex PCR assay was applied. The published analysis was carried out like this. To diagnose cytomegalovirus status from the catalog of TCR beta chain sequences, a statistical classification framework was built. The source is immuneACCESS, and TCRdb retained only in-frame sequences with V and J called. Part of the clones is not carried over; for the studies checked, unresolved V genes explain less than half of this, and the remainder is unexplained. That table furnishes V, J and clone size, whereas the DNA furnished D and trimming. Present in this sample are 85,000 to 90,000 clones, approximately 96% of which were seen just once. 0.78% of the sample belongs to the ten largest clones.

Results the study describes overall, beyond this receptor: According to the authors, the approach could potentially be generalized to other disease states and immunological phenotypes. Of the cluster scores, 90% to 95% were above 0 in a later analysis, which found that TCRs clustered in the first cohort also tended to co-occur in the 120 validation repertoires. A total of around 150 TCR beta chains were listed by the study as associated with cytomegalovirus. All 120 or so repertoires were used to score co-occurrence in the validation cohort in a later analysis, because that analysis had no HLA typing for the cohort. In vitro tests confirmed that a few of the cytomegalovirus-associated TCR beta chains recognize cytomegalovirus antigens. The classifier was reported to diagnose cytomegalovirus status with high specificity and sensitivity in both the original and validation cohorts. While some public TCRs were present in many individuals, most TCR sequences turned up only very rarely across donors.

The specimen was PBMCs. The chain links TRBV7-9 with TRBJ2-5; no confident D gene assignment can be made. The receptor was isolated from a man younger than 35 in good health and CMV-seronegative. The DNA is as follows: TGTGCCAGCAGCTTACTGTACCAAGAGACCCAGTACTTC. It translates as CASSLLYQETQYF. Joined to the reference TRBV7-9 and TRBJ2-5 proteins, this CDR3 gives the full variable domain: DTGVSQNPRHKITKRGQNVTFRCDPISEHNRLYWYRQTLGQGPEFLTYFQNEAQLEKSRLLSDRFSAERPKGSFSTLEIQRTEQGDSAMYLCASSLLYQETQYFGPGTRLLVL.